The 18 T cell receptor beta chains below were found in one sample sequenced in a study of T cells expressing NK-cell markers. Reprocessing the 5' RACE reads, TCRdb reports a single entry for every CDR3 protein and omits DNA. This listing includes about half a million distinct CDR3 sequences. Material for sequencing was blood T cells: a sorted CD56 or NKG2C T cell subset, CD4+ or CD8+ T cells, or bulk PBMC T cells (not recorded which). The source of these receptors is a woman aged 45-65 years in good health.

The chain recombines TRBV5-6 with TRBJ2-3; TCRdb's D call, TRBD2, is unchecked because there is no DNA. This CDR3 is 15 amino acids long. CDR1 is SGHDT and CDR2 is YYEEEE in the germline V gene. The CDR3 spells CASSLSGSDTDTQYF.

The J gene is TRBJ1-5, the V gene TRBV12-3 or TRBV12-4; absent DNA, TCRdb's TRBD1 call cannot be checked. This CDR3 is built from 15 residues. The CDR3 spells CASSPGGGDNQPQHF.

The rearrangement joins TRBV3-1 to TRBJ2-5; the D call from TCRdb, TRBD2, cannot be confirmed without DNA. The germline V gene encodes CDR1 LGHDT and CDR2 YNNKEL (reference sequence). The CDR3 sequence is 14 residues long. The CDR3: CASSQDIGGETQYF.

CDR3 residues: CASSPGGVRDEKLFF. The chain uses TRBV7-9 and TRBJ1-4. Germline V lookup: CDR1 SEHNR, CDR2 FQNEAQ (reference sequence). The CDR3 extends over 15 amino acids.

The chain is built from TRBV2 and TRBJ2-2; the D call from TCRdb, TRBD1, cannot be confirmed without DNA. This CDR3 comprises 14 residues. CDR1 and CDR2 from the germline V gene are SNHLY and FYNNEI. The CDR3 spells CARSGQRNTGELFF.

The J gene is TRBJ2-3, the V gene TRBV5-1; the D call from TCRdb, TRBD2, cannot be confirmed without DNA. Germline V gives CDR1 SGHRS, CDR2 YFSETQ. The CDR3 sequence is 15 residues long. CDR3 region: CASSPRTSVTDTQYF.

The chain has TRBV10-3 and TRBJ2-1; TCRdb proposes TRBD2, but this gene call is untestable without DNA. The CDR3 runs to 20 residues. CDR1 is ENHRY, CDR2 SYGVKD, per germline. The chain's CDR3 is CAIILIAGTSGRRRNNEQLF.

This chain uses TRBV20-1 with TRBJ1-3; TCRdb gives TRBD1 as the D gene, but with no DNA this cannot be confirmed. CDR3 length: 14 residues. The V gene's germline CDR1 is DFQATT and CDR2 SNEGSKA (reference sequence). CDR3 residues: CSAGDRGGENTIYF.

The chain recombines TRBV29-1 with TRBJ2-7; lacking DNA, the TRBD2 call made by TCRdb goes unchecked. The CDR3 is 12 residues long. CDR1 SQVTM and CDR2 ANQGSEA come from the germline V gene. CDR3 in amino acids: CSTGESLYEQYF.

The CDR3 sequence: CATATQSDSPLHF. The chain links TRBV10-3 to TRBJ1-6. The CDR3 covers 13 residues. CDR1 is ENHRY and CDR2 is SYGVKD in the germline V gene.

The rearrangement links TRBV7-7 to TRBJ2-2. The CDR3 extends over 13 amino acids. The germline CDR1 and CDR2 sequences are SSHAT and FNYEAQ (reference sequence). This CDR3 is CASSSNFTGELFF.

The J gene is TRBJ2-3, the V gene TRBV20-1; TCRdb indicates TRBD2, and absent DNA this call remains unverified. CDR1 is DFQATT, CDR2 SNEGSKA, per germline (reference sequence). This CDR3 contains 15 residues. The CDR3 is CSATPRTQGADTQYF.

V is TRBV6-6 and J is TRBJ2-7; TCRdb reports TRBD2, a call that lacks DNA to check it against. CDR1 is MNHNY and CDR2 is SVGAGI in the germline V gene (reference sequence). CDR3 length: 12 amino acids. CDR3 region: CASSQTSGVQYF.

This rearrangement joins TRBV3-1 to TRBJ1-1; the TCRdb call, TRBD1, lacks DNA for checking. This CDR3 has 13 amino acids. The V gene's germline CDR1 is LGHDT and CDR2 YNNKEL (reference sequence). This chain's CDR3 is CASSHGGTTEAFF. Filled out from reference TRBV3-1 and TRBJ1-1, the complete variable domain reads DTAVSQTPKYLVTQMGNDKSIKCEQNLGHDTMYWYKQDSKKFLKIMFSYNNKELIINETVPNRFSPKSPDKAHLNLHINSLELGDSAVYFCASSHGGTTEAFFGQGTRLTVV.

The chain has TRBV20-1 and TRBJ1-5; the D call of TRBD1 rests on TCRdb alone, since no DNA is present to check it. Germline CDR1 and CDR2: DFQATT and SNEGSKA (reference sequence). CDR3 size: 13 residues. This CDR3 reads CSVGTGLNQPQHF.

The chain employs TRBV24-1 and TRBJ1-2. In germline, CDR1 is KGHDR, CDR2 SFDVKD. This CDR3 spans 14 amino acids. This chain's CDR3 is CATSDSHTSYGYTF.

The CDR3: CASSMILRTTSPLNTEAFF. The chain joins TRBV5-1 to TRBJ1-1. Germline-derived CDR1 and CDR2 are SGHRS and YFSETQ. This CDR3 is 19 amino acids long.

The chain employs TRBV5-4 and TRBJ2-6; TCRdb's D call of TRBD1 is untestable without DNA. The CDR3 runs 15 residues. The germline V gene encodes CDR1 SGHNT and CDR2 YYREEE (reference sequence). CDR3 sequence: CASSERQSGANVLTF.